These 24 T cell receptor beta chains share one sample of origin, sequenced in a study of cytomegalovirus exposure and HLA in healthy donors. In the PCR, 60 Vbeta and 13 Jbeta primers were used. TCRdb keeps only in-frame clones here, not all; method: immunoSEQ multiplex PCR. The sample yields under 150,000 clones, approximately 10% seen once. Sequences were obtained from PBMCs. The source is a woman aged 35 to 49 in good health and CMV-seropositive.

This clone was counted between two and nine times. At one end, the junction sequence differs from germline, possibly due to a read error. The V gene is TRBV6-5, the J gene TRBJ1-2; 10 bases align to TRBD1. CDR1 and CDR2 from the germline V gene are MNHEY and SVGAGI. CDR3 size: 16 residues. The CDR3 is CASSYHWDRGNYGYAF. For the CDR3, the DNA is TGTGCCAGCAGTTACCATTGGGACAGGGGTAACTATGGCTACGCCTTC.

As concerns this clone: One end of the junction is discordant with germline, which a read error may explain. The chain couples TRBV4-2 to TRBJ1-2, with unresolved D. Germline lookup yields CDR1 LGHNA and CDR2 YNFKEQ. The CDR3 length is 15 residues. This chain's CDR3 is CASSQERGFSYAYTF. The DNA of the CDR3 is TGTGCCAGCAGCCAAGAAAGAGGATTCTCCTATGCCTACACCTTC.

This chain joins TRBV5-1 and TRBJ2-3; TRBD2 matches 8 bases. Germline lookup yields CDR1 SGHRS and CDR2 YFSETQ. The CDR3 is 15 amino acids. V was pared by 3 bases and J by 5 bases, with 8 bases of the junction left unmatched. As DNA, the CDR3 is TGCGCCAGCAGCTCATCCGGGGCGGGAGGAGATACGCAGTATTTT. Amino acids: CASSSSGAGGDTQYF.

The rearrangement links TRBV19 to TRBJ2-3; 7 bases line up with TRBD2. The CDR3 totals 14 residues. Germline CDR1 LNHDA, CDR2 SQIVND (reference sequence). J lost 3 bases, V lost 11 bases, and 11 bases had no gene match. CDR3 DNA: TGTGCCGGTACGAGGACTAGTAAAACAGATACGCAGTATTTT. It yields the protein CAGTRTSKTDTQYF.

The V gene is TRBV4-1, the J gene TRBJ1-3, with D uncertain. The CDR3 is 16 residues long. V dropped 0 bases and J dropped 3 bases, with 12 bases sitting between them. Germline values: CDR1 MGHRA, CDR2 YSYEKL. The CDR3 DNA reads TGCGCCAGCAGCCAAGATCTGGTCCAGATTGGAAACACCATATATTTT. Encoded protein: CASSQDLVQIGNTIYF.

Regarding this clone: Compared with germline, one end of the junction differs, possibly owing to a read error. In nucleotides, the CDR3 is TGTGCCAGCAGCTTATCAGGGTGGGACACTGAAGCTTTCTTT. Encoded protein: CASSLSGWDTEAFF. The chain uses TRBV5-1 and TRBJ1-1; a possible D gene is TRBD1 (5 bases). Germline V gene data show CDR1 as SGHRS and CDR2 as YFSETQ. The length of the CDR3 is 14 residues. Variable domain in full (rest from reference TRBV5-1 and TRBJ1-1): KAGVTQTPRYLIKTRGQQVTLSCSPISGHRSVSWYQQTPGQGLQFLFEYFSETQRNKGNFPGRFSGRQFSNSRSEMNVSTLELGDSALYLCASSLSGWDTEAFFGQGTRLTVV.

This clone was picked up a small number of times. The V and J genes are TRBV5-1 and TRBJ2-5; a weak D match, TRBD2 (5 bases). Per the germline V gene, CDR1 is SGHRS and CDR2 is YFSETQ. This CDR3 is 14 amino acids long. The ends were cut back, 3 bases at V and 5 bases at J, with 14 bases in the middle. CDR3 nucleotides: TGCGCCAGCAGCTCCATTTCCGGCGGGGAGACCCAGTACTTC. As protein: CASSSISGGETQYF.

This rearrangement joins TRBV18 to TRBJ1-1, with D hard to call. Trimming pared 3 bases from V and 3 bases from J, leaving 14 bases between. The V gene's germline CDR1 is KGHSH and CDR2 LQKENI. The CDR3 sequence is 15 residues long. CDR3 in amino acids: CASSPQSKRDTEAFF. The CDR3 DNA follows: TGTGCCAGCTCACCGCAGTCGAAGAGGGACACTGAAGCTTTCTTT.

This clone was counted a few times. The genes are TRBV11-2 and TRBJ1-1; no firm D call. There are 14 residues in the CDR3. V lost 1 base, J lost 1 base, and 7 bases lay in between. Looked up from germline, CDR1 is SGHAT and CDR2 is FQNNGV. This CDR3 is CASSLGAPNTEAFF. CDR3 coding DNA: TGTGCCAGCAGCTTAGGGGCCCCGAACACTGAAGCTTTCTTT.

This clone has just a few counts. The V gene is TRBV7-2, the J gene TRBJ2-7, with TRBD2 matching 8 bases. The V and J ends lost 5 bases and 10 bases, in that order; junction bases with no gene match: 7. This CDR3 is 12 amino acids long. Germline lookup yields CDR1 SGHTA and CDR2 FQGNSA. The CDR3 reads CASSTGGDSQYF. The CDR3 DNA reads as TGTGCCAGCAGCACCGGGGGGGACTCACAGTACTTC.

With respect to this clone: The same CDR3 is also encoded by other DNA sequences in this sample. The gene calls are TRBV6-5 and TRBJ2-1; 10 bases align to TRBD2. Germline loops: CDR1 MNHEY, CDR2 SVGAGI. There are 15 residues in the CDR3. V gave up 2 bases and J gave up 9 bases; unmatched junction bases: 7. The CDR3 DNA follows: TGTGCCAGCAGTTACCAGCGGGGGGGCCTGGGTGAGCAGTTCTTC. Residues: CASSYQRGGLGEQFF.

This clone was seen a few times. The chain uses TRBV5-6 and TRBJ2-1, with D possibly being TRBD1 (6 bases). The CDR3 consists of 15 residues. The ends were cut back, 7 bases at V and 2 bases at J, with 16 bases in the middle. CDR1 is SGHDT and CDR2 is YYEEEE in the germline V gene. CDR3 protein: CASYTAGAPYNEQFF. CDR3 DNA: TGTGCCAGCTATACTGCAGGGGCCCCCTACAATGAGCAGTTCTTC. The entire variable domain, with the rest obtained from reference TRBV5-6 and TRBJ2-1, is as follows: DAGVTQSPTHLIKTRGQQVTLRCSPKSGHDTVSWYQQALGQGPQFIFQYYEEEERQRGNFPDRFSGHQFPNYSSELNVNALLLGDSALYLCASYTAGAPYNEQFFGPGTRLTVL.

This clone was seen a few times. The chain employs TRBV5-1 and TRBJ2-4, with 10 bases that match TRBD1. CDR3 length equals 17 residues. The V and J ends lost 3 bases and 7 bases, in that order; junction bases with no gene match: 13. Germline V gene data show CDR1 as SGHRS and CDR2 as YFSETQ. The CDR3 protein is CASSSNTWTGGGNIQYF. DNA of the CDR3: TGCGCCAGCAGCTCGAATACCTGGACAGGGGGGGGGAACATTCAGTACTTC. Full variable domain (remainder filled in from reference TRBV5-1 and TRBJ2-4): KAGVTQTPRYLIKTRGQQVTLSCSPISGHRSVSWYQQTPGQGLQFLFEYFSETQRNKGNFPGRFSGRQFSNSRSEMNVSTLELGDSALYLCASSSNTWTGGGNIQYFGAGTRLSVL.

This clone was counted between two and nine times. The CDR3 here is CASSVQQGDDNSPLHF. The CDR3 DNA sequence: TGTGCCAGCAGCGTCCAACAGGGCGATGATAATTCACCCCTCCACTTT. The V and J genes are TRBV9 and TRBJ1-6; maybe TRBD1 (6 bases). V gave up 2 bases and J gave up 5 bases, with 14 bases separating them. From germline, CDR1 is SGDLS and CDR2 YYNGEE. The CDR3 totals 16 residues.

There are a few counts of this clone. The chain couples TRBV5-6 to TRBJ1-5; weak D call: TRBD1 (6 bases). Germline V CDR1 and CDR2: SGHDT, YYEEEE. The CDR3 spans 13 residues. V shed 0 bases and J shed 5 bases, with 6 bases lying between them. The CDR3 here is CASSLAGDQPQHF. The CDR3 nucleotides read TGTGCCAGCAGCTTGGCAGGGGATCAGCCCCAGCATTTT.

This clone was counted only a few times. As DNA, the CDR3 is TGCGCCAGCAGCGGGACAGCCTACGAGCAGTACTTC. Its protein product is CASSGTAYEQYF. The rearrangement joins TRBV5-1 to TRBJ2-7, with 7 bases identical to TRBD1. Germline CDR1 reads SGHRS; CDR2 reads YFSETQ. The CDR3 extends over 12 amino acids. The V and J ends lost 4 bases and 2 bases, in that order; junction bases with no gene match: 0.

With respect to this clone: A far more abundant clone sits one base away, making this likely a read error. V and J are TRBV29-1 and TRBJ2-3; 10 bases line up with TRBD1. The end of the DNA aligns better with TRBJ2-5, so the J call may be wrong. The V gene's germline CDR1 is SQVTM and CDR2 ANQGSEA. This CDR3 is 15 amino acids long. The CDR3 protein is CSVEIDRGPSETQYF. As DNA, the CDR3 is TGCAGCGTTGAGATTGACAGGGGGCCAAGTGAGACCCAGTACTTC.

This chain uses TRBV29-1 with TRBJ2-2, with D perhaps matching TRBD1 (6 bases). The CDR3 has 11 amino acids. The germline gives CDR1 SQVTM, CDR2 ANQGSEA. V was shortened by 7 bases and J by 4 bases, with 7 bases between the two germline ends. CDR3 nucleotide sequence: TGCAGCGGAGGGGGCACCGGGGAGCTGTTTTTT. This encodes CSGGGTGELFF.

This clone has a handful of counts. The chain combines TRBV7-2 with TRBJ1-4; 8 bases line up with TRBD1. The CDR3 length is 14 residues. Germline CDR1 SGHTA, CDR2 FQGNSA. The V and J ends lost 1 base and 5 bases, in that order; junction bases with no gene match: 0. CDR3 loop: CASSLGTGNEKLFF. The CDR3 nucleotides read TGTGCCAGCAGCTTAGGGACAGGGAATGAAAAACTGTTTTTT.

The table lists this clone with a few counts. The chain joins TRBV6-1 to TRBJ1-5, with TRBD1 matching 7 bases. In germline, CDR1 is MNHNS, CDR2 SASEGT. The CDR3 runs to 15 residues. The ends lost 8 bases at V and 3 bases at J; junction bases unmatched: 10. The CDR3 region has the DNA TGTGCCAGCGCCGTTGGACAGGCTGACAATCAGCCCCAGCATTTT. The encoded protein is CASAVGQADNQPQHF.

The J gene is TRBJ1-1, the V gene TRBV5-8, with 7 bases identical to TRBD1. V lost 10 bases to trimming and J lost 7 bases; unmatched junction nucleotides: 1. The length of the CDR3 is 9 residues. CDR1 and CDR2 from the germline V gene are SGHTS and YDEGEE. CDR3 protein: CARQGEAFF. The CDR3 region has the DNA TGTGCCCGACAGGGTGAAGCTTTCTTT.

The chain couples TRBV5-1 to TRBJ2-5; 9 bases agree with TRBD2. V gave up 2 bases and J gave up 1 base; unmatched junction bases: 6. The CDR3 is made up of 16 amino acids. Germline-derived CDR1 and CDR2 are SGHRS and YFSETQ. The CDR3 here is CASSFNPAGGQETQYF. Here the CDR3 DNA reads TGCGCCAGCAGCTTTAATCCAGCGGGGGGCCAAGAGACCCAGTACTTC.

The rearrangement joins TRBV7-6 to TRBJ1-2; D may be TRBD1 (6 bases). The CDR3 is made up of 13 amino acids. V lost 6 bases and J 8 bases, leaving 16 bases between the germline ends. CDR1 is SGHVS, CDR2 FNYEAQ, per germline. The CDR3 loop reads CASSSLGAEGYTF. The CDR3, as DNA: TGTGCCAGCAGTTCGTTGGGGGCGGAAGGCTACACCTTC.

This clone showed up just a few times. The chain employs TRBV5-1 and TRBJ2-2; D possibly corresponds to TRBD2 (5 bases). Germline CDR1 SGHRS, CDR2 YFSETQ. Trimming cost V 0 bases and J 1 base, with 10 bases left between them. This CDR3 has 16 amino acids. CDR3 nucleotide sequence: TGCGCCAGCAGCTTGGCGGCTAGCAAGAACACCGGGGAGCTGTTTTTT. It codes for CASSLAASKNTGELFF.